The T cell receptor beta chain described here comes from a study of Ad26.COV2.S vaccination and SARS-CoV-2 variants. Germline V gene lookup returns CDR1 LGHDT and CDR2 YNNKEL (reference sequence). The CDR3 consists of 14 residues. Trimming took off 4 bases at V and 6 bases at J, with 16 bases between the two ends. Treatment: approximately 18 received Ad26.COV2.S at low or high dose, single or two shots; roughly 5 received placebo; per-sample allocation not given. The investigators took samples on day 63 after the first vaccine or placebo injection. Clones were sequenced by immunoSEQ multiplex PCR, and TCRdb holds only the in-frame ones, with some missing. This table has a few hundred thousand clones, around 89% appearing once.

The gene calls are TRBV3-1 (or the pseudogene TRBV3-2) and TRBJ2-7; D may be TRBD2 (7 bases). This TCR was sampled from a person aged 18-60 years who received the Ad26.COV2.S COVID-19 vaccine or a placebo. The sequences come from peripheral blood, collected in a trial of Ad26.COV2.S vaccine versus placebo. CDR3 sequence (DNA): TGTGCCAGCAGCCCCTTCAGGGGAGGGGCCGAGCAGTACTTC. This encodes CASSPFRGGAEQYF.